The next 11 T cell receptor beta chains were all read from a single sample in a study of cytomegalovirus exposure and HLA in healthy donors. 13 Jbeta primers and 60 Vbeta primers were used for the PCR. TCRdb's copy holds only in-frame clones and misses some; the assay was immunoSEQ multiplex PCR. The sample has 90,000 to 120,000 clones; 70% to 80% are singletons. The source material was PBMCs. All receptors come from a woman aged 40 to 50 in good health and CMV-seronegative.

This chain uses TRBV11-3 with TRBJ2-3; D perhaps matches TRBD2 (6 bases). Trimming removed 0 bases at V and 4 bases at J, with 11 bases between. CDR3 length: 15 amino acids. Per germline, CDR1 SGHNT and CDR2 YENEEA. CDR3: CASSLDRESSDTQYF. The DNA for the CDR3 is TGTGCCAGCAGCTTAGACCGGGAGAGTTCAGATACGCAGTATTTT.

This clone has only a few counts. The chain uses TRBV9 and TRBJ2-3; a weak D match, TRBD2 (6 bases). Deletions cut 6 bases from V and 3 bases from J, with 14 bases between. Germline loops: CDR1 SGDLS, CDR2 YYNGEE. The CDR3 runs 14 residues. The CDR3 DNA is TGTGCCAGCAAATTTGACGCGGGGACAGATACGCAGTATTTT. Amino acids: CASKFDAGTDTQYF.

This clone was picked up one time. V and J are TRBV19 and TRBJ2-3, with TRBD2 matching 14 bases. The germline gives CDR1 LNHDA, CDR2 SQIVND (reference sequence). The CDR3 loop spans 16 amino acids. After removal of 6 bases from V and 2 bases from J, the junction contained 4 bases not matched to a gene. This CDR3 reads CASRGLAGVHTDTQYF. The DNA of the CDR3 is TGTGCCAGTAGGGGACTAGCGGGGGTACACACAGATACGCAGTATTTT.

The V call is TRBV5-1, the J call TRBJ1-1; D might be TRBD1 (5 bases). Germline V gene lookup returns CDR1 SGHRS and CDR2 YFSETQ. This CDR3 has 14 residues. V lost 7 bases to trimming and J lost 1 base, with 14 bases between them. CDR3 loop: CASARGTQNTEAFF. The DNA for the CDR3 is TGCGCCAGCGCAAGGGGCACTCAGAACACTGAAGCTTTCTTT.

V and J are TRBV6-6 and TRBJ1-2, with TRBD1 as a possible D gene (6 bases). The CDR3 is 13 residues long. The V gene lost 2 bases and the J gene lost 2 bases, with 6 bases spanning the gap. Germline-derived CDR1 and CDR2 are MNHNY and SVGAGI (reference sequence). Written as DNA, the CDR3 is TGTGCCAGCAGTTACGGACAGAACTATGGCTACACCTTC. This codes for CASSYGQNYGYTF.

V gene TRBV4-3 combines with J gene TRBJ2-3; 9 nucleotides line up with TRBD2. The junction had 6 bases not matched to a gene; V was cut back by 1 base and J by 4 bases. Germline lookup yields CDR1 LGHNA and CDR2 YSLEER. The CDR3 runs to 16 residues. The CDR3 loop reads CASSQGIAGDPDTQYF. CDR3 DNA: TGCGCCAGCAGCCAAGGGATAGCGGGGGACCCAGATACGCAGTATTTT.

The V call is TRBV11-2, the J call TRBJ2-7; 11 bases align to TRBD1. The CDR3 covers 14 residues. J was trimmed by 6 bases and V by 1 base; bases with no gene match: 2. From germline, CDR1 is SGHAT and CDR2 FQNNGV. The DNA of the CDR3 is TGTGCCAGCAGCTTAGGGACAGGGGGCTTCGAGCAGTACTTC. Its translation: CASSLGTGGFEQYF.

This sequence joins TRBV27 and TRBJ2-7; a possible D gene is TRBD1 (6 bases). Trimming stripped 2 bases from V and 3 bases from J, with 14 bases between. This CDR3 region has 15 residues. Germline lookup yields CDR1 MNHEY and CDR2 SMNVEV (reference sequence). Here the CDR3 DNA reads TGTGCCAGCAGTTTAGCGGACAGCCAAGGCTACGAGCAGTACTTC. Its translation: CASSLADSQGYEQYF.

The rearrangement joins TRBV7-6 to TRBJ2-1; 7 nucleotides match TRBD1. The CDR3 extends over 12 amino acids. Trimming cost V 3 bases and J 7 bases; bases outside gene matches: 0. Per the germline V gene, CDR1 is SGHVS and CDR2 is FNYEAQ. In DNA, the CDR3 is TGTGCCAGCAGCTTGACAGGGAATGAGCAGTTCTTC. Its protein product is CASSLTGNEQFF.

The rearrangement links TRBV5-1 to TRBJ2-2; TRBD1 matches at 9 bases. V dropped 0 bases and J dropped 3; count of bases not matched to a gene: 0. The length of the CDR3 is 15 residues. Germline CDR1 and CDR2: SGHRS and YFSETQ. The CDR3 nucleotides read TGCGCCAGCAGCTTGGGACAGGGGGACACCGGGGAGCTGTTTTTT. It specifies CASSLGQGDTGELFF.

The rearrangement links TRBV7-9 to TRBJ1-6; D ambiguous. V lost 1 base, J lost 0 bases, and 4 bases lay in between. This CDR3 region has 15 residues. Germline V gene lookup returns CDR1 SEHNR and CDR2 FQNEAQ (reference sequence). CDR3 sequence (DNA): TGTGCCAGCAGCTTAGAGAGCTCCTATAATTCACCCCTCCACTTT. It translates to CASSLESSYNSPLHF.